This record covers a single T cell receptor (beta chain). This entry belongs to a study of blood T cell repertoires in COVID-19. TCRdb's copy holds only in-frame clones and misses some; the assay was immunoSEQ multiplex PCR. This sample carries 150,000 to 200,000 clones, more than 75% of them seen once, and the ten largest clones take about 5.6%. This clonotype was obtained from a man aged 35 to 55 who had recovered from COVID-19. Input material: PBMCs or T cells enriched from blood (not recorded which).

This CDR3 reads CASSPMTSGHTDTQYF. DNA of the CDR3: TGTGCCAGCTCACCAATGACTAGCGGGCACACAGATACGCAGTATTTT. The chain is built from TRBV18 and TRBJ2-3, with 10 bases fitting TRBD2. Germline trimming cut 2 bases from V and 2 bases from J; bases unmatched to any gene: 4. From germline, CDR1 is KGHSH and CDR2 LQKENI. The CDR3 runs to 16 residues. The variable domain in full, completed from reference TRBV18 and TRBJ2-3, reads NAGVMQNPRHLVRRRGQEARLRCSPMKGHSHVYWYRQLPEEGLKFMVYLQKENIIDESGMPKERFSAEFPKEGPSILRIQQVVRGDSAAYFCASSPMTSGHTDTQYFGPGTRLTVL.